What follows are 9 T cell receptor beta chains derived from one specimen sequenced in a study of T cell repertoires in aging, cancer and after chemotherapy. TRB rearrangements spanning V, D and J were amplified using mixed TRB-A/B primers. Each CDR3 protein is one row after TCRdb ran MiXCR on the multiplex PCR reads. In the table there are some 6,300 distinct CDR3 sequences, 20% to 25% of which are singletons. Amplification of TCR beta used genomic DNA extracted from peripheral blood. Sequencing was done on a sample of blood. All receptors derive from a human donor with a blood cancer.

The chain is built from TRBV20-1 and TRBJ1-1; D remains ambiguous. The germline V and J ends were trimmed by 5 bases and 0 bases, with 10 bases remaining between them. The germline CDR1 and CDR2 sequences are DFQATT and SNEGSKA (reference sequence). The CDR3 sequence is 13 residues long. The CDR3 DNA sequence: TGCAGTGCTGACGACGGGATGAACACTGAAGCTTTCTTT. Translating gives CSADDGMNTEAFF.

This clonotype came up a few times. The V gene is TRBV18, the J gene TRBJ1-1; a weak D match, TRBD1 (5 bases). CDR3 length: 15 amino acids. Germline assignment: CDR1 KGHSH and CDR2 LQKENI. V was clipped by 6 bases and J by 4 bases, with 18 bases between them. CDR3 in DNA: TGTGCCAGCTCCCCTCGGACGAGGGGTAGCACTGAAGCTTTCTTT. Its translation: CASSPRTRGSTEAFF.

Relative to its sample, this clonotype is medium-sized. The gene calls are TRBV6-5 and TRBJ1-2; tentative D call: TRBD1 (6 bases). V lost 7 bases and J 2 bases, leaving 14 bases between the germline ends. There are 14 residues in the CDR3. Looked up from germline, CDR1 is MNHEY and CDR2 is SVGAGI. Written as DNA, the CDR3 is TGTGCCAGCACCCAGGACAGCCAAAACTATGGCTACACCTTC. Protein sequence: CASTQDSQNYGYTF.

The chain joins TRBV11-3 to TRBJ2-3, with TRBD2 matching 15 bases. This CDR3 has 19 residues. V lost 1 base to trimming and J lost 2 bases; unmatched junction nucleotides: 7. Germline V gives CDR1 SGHNT, CDR2 YENEEA. CDR3 protein: CASSLGGLAGGGDTDTQYF. The DNA of the CDR3 is TGTGCCAGCAGCTTAGGGGGACTAGCGGGAGGAGGAGACACAGATACGCAGTATTTT.

This clonotype is medium-sized in the sample. The chain has TRBV5-4 and TRBJ2-7; 9 bases map to TRBD1. The CDR3 loop spans 15 amino acids. The V segment lost 4 bases and the J segment 0 bases; nucleotides outside the gene matches: 5. Germline CDR1 SGHNT, CDR2 YYREEE (reference sequence). The CDR3 sequence: CASSLGQGSSYEQYF. CDR3 sequence (DNA): TGTGCCAGCAGCCTCGGACAGGGGAGCTCCTACGAGCAGTACTTC.

The genes are TRBV7-9 and TRBJ2-2; 8 bases fit TRBD1. V shed 6 bases and J 4 bases; nucleotides not matched to a gene: 7. Germline V lookup: CDR1 SEHNR, CDR2 FQNEAQ (reference sequence). The CDR3 totals 15 residues. CDR3 DNA sequence: TGTGCCAGCAGTAAGACAGGGGTCGGCACCGGGGAGCTGTTTTTT. This encodes CASSKTGVGTGELFF.

This clonotype is classed as medium-sized (0.01 to 0.1%). The chain is built from TRBV11-3 and TRBJ1-5; D unclear. Trimming left V 4 bases short and J 7 bases short, with 11 bases between. Per the germline V gene, CDR1 is SGHNT and CDR2 is YENEEA. The CDR3 covers 13 residues. This CDR3 is CASSSGPLQPQHF. The CDR3 DNA follows: TGTGCCAGCAGCTCAGGACCGTTGCAGCCCCAGCATTTT.

The table lists this clonotype with a few counts. The rearrangement uses TRBV6-2 or TRBV6-3 and TRBJ1-1; D remains ambiguous. This CDR3 comprises 13 residues. V gave up 5 bases and J gave up 1 base, with 8 bases separating them. Germline-derived CDR1 and CDR2 are MNHEY and SVGEGT. The CDR3 spells CASSHTENTEAFF. As DNA, the CDR3 is TGTGCCAGCAGTCATACAGAGAACACTGAAGCTTTCTTT.

The genes are TRBV20-1 and TRBJ1-1; D ambiguous. The CDR3 is made up of 11 amino acids. Germline CDR1 is DFQATT and CDR2 is SNEGSKA (reference sequence). The V gene lost 3 bases and the J gene lost 7 bases, with 9 bases spanning the gap. The CDR3 sequence: CSARDLVEAFF. CDR3 nucleotide sequence: TGCAGTGCTAGGGATCTAGTTGAAGCTTTCTTT.